This TCR beta chain is drawn from a study of Graves' ophthalmopathy and Graves' hyperthyroidism. A duration under 3 months, NOSPECS ≥4, CAS ≥3 and moderate-to-severe activity characterized the donors with ophthalmopathy. The CDR3 length is 14 residues. The junction had 11 bases not matched to a gene; V was cut back by 9 bases and J by 5 bases. CDR1 SNHLY and CDR2 FYNNEI come from the germline V gene. The authors amplified TCR beta CDR3 regions, and they did so from RNA transcripts for repertoire sequencing. After a first-round RT-PCR with HTBI primers, a second-round multiplex PCR was run. Using its own MiXCR run on the multiplex PCR reads, TCRdb lists one record per CDR3 protein. The repertoire includes approximately 640,000 distinct CDR3 sequences, over 40% of them detected once, and 2.5% to 3.5% sits in the top ten.

Specimen: peripheral blood. This receptor was identified in an adult man with Graves' ophthalmopathy. V is TRBV2 and J is TRBJ2-7, with TRBD1 identical over 9 bases. The CDR3 nucleotides are TGTGCCAGTGCTAGATCGGGACAGGGTGACGAGCAGTACTTC. As protein: CASARSGQGDEQYF.